These 31 T cell receptor beta chains came from one sample sequenced in a study of quantifying T cell responses using KT2 cells. Study as a whole: Reverse transcription used primers in the TCR alpha and beta constant regions.

An oligo carrying a UMI was ligated to the cDNA 3' end. An equimolar mix of RC1.1 and RC1.2 primed the beta chain across TRBC1 and TRBC2. Each CDR3 protein gets one entry after TCRdb re-called the UMI-ligation and nested PCR reads with MiXCR. Of about 53,000 distinct CDR3 sequences in the sample, more than 9% were seen once. Sequenced input: PBMCs spiked with cells of the T cell clone KT2. These receptors all stem from a human donor.

This clonotype came up a few times. This rearrangement joins TRBV7-3 to TRBJ2-3, with D uncertain. Germline CDR1 SGHTA, CDR2 FQGTGA. Trimming took 4 bases from V and 7 from J, leaving 15 bases between them. The CDR3 spans 14 residues. The CDR3 nucleotides read TGTGCCAGCAGCTCCAGCCCATCCAGCAATACGCAGTATTTT. Its protein product is CASSSSPSSNTQYF.

The chain couples TRBV12-3 or TRBV12-4 to TRBJ2-1, with 8 bases matching TRBD2. The CDR3 totals 13 residues. Trimming at V came to 10 bases and at J to 9 bases, leaving 11 bases not matched to a gene. The CDR3 sequence: CATPTSASGEQFF. The DNA of the CDR3 is TGTGCCACCCCGACTAGCGCTTCGGGTGAGCAGTTCTTC.

This chain links TRBV6-5 with TRBJ2-3; 10 bases map to TRBD2. V lost 2 bases to trimming and J lost 3 bases; unmatched junction nucleotides: 2. The CDR3 is 15 residues long. The germline gives CDR1 MNHEY, CDR2 SVGAGI. The CDR3 protein is CASSYLAGVTDTQYF. The CDR3, as DNA: TGTGCCAGCAGTTACCTAGCGGGAGTTACAGATACGCAGTATTTT.

The chain employs TRBV29-1 and TRBJ1-2, with unresolved D. Trimming removed 0 bases at V and 2 bases at J, with 25 bases between. In germline, CDR1 is SQVTM, CDR2 ANQGSEA. The CDR3 extends over 19 amino acids. The CDR3 DNA sequence: TGCAGCGTTGAAGATCATCTGGTAAGAAACACAAGATTCAACTATGGCTACACCTTC. Translating it yields CSVEDHLVRNTRFNYGYTF. The complete variable domain, with remaining parts taken from reference TRBV29-1 and TRBJ1-2, reads SAVISQKPSRDICQRGTSLTIQCQVDSQVTMMFWYRQQPGQSLTLIATANQGSEATYESGFVIDKFPISRPNLTFSTLTVSNMSPEDSSIYLCSVEDHLVRNTRFNYGYTFGSGTRLTVV.

This clonotype was seen only a few times. V gene TRBV2 combines with J gene TRBJ2-3; 11 positions agree with TRBD2. This CDR3 comprises 16 residues. From germline, CDR1 is SNHLY and CDR2 FYNNEI. Trimming removed 4 bases from V and 4 bases from J; junction bases left unmatched: 7. The CDR3 loop is CASSVLAGEIADTQYF. CDR3 nucleotide sequence: TGTGCCAGCAGTGTACTAGCGGGAGAAATCGCAGATACGCAGTATTTT.

The chain recombines TRBV20-1 with TRBJ1-5; 10 positions agree with TRBD1. Germline lookup yields CDR1 DFQATT and CDR2 SNEGSKA (reference sequence). The length of the CDR3 is 13 residues. V trimming: 3 bases; J trimming: 7 bases; junction bases outside the gene matches: 3. Here the CDR3 DNA reads TGCAGTGCTAGGACAGGGGGCGGGCAGCCCCAGCATTTT. This encodes CSARTGGGQPQHF.

In this sample, this clonotype turned up a few times. The rearrangement joins TRBV5-4 to TRBJ2-3; D is perhaps TRBD2 (6 bases). This CDR3 region has 17 residues. V shed 5 bases and J shed 3 bases, with 22 bases lying between them. Per the germline V gene, CDR1 is SGHNT and CDR2 is YYREEE (reference sequence). In DNA form, the CDR3 reads TGTGCCAGCAGTTCGGGACTTACCCGAACCGCGACAGATACGCAGTATTTT. This codes for CASSSGLTRTATDTQYF. Using reference TRBV5-4 and TRBJ2-3 for the parts outside the CDR3, the full variable domain is ETGVTQSPTHLIKTRGQQVTLRCSSQSGHNTVSWYQQALGQGPQFIFQYYREEENGRGNFPPRFSGLQFPNYSSELNVNALELDDSALYLCASSSGLTRTATDTQYFGPGTRLTVL.

This clonotype was recorded a few times. V usage is TRBV6-1 and J usage is TRBJ1-1; 9 positions match TRBD1. This CDR3 spans 14 amino acids. V gave up 6 bases and J gave up 10 bases; unmatched junction bases: 12. CDR1 is MNHNS, CDR2 SASEGT, per germline. The CDR3 region is CASRAGTGLSGAFF. CDR3 in DNA: TGTGCCAGCAGGGCGGGGACAGGGTTATCCGGAGCTTTCTTT.

There are a few counts of this clonotype. The rearrangement uses TRBV27 and TRBJ2-2; 12 bases fit TRBD2. The J segment lost 2 bases and the V segment lost 5 bases, leaving 9 bases of the junction unmatched. CDR1 is MNHEY, CDR2 SMNVEV, per germline (reference sequence). The CDR3 covers 18 residues. The CDR3 DNA is TGTGCCAGCAGTCCAGGACTAGCGGGATGGATTAACACCGGGGAGCTGTTTTTT. This codes for CASSPGLAGWINTGELFF.

This clonotype came up many times. V usage is TRBV7-9 and J usage is TRBJ2-5; no firm D call. Trimming removed 6 bases from V and 4 bases from J, with 12 bases in between. This CDR3 region has 13 residues. Germline CDR1 and CDR2: SEHNR and FQNEAQ (reference sequence). CDR3 nucleotides: TGTGCCAGCAGTCCCGTGGTCCCAGAGACCCAGTACTTC. It encodes CASSPVVPETQYF.

This clonotype occurred many times. V gene TRBV15 combines with J gene TRBJ2-7; D is uncertain. Deletions cut 1 base from V and 0 bases from J, with 7 bases between. The CDR3 is 14 amino acids. The germline V gene encodes CDR1 LNHNV and CDR2 YYDKDF (reference sequence). In nucleotides, the CDR3 is TGTGCCACCAGCAGAGGACTTGACTCCTACGAGCAGTACTTC. Protein product: CATSRGLDSYEQYF.

The chain employs TRBV24-1 and TRBJ2-2, with D possibly being TRBD1 or TRBD2 (5 bases each). The germline V and J ends were trimmed by 4 bases and 4 bases, with 18 bases remaining between them. From germline, CDR1 is KGHDR and CDR2 SFDVKD. The CDR3 is made up of 17 amino acids. This CDR3 reads CATSDPLQDGATGELFF. DNA for the CDR3: TGTGCCACCAGTGACCCCTTGCAGGACGGGGCCACCGGGGAGCTGTTTTTT.

There are a few counts of this clonotype. The gene calls are TRBV27 and TRBJ2-7; D call uncertain. V dropped 6 bases and J dropped 0 bases, with 12 bases sitting between them. From germline, CDR1 is MNHEY and CDR2 SMNVEV (reference sequence). The CDR3 runs 14 residues. The CDR3 spells CASSLDSLSYEQYF. CDR3 in DNA: TGTGCCAGCAGCTTAGACTCCCTCTCCTACGAGCAGTACTTC.

At least ten counts were recorded for this clonotype. The V and J genes are TRBV20-1 and TRBJ1-2; D unclear. CDR3 length equals 18 residues. The germline V and J ends were trimmed by 2 bases and 4 bases, with 26 bases remaining between them. Germline values: CDR1 DFQATT, CDR2 SNEGSKA (reference sequence). The CDR3 loop reads CSARSLAGLLRGSYGYTF. In DNA, the CDR3 is TGCAGTGCTAGAAGTCTTGCAGGACTCCTCCGAGGGAGCTATGGCTACACCTTC.

This clonotype was found a few times. The J gene is TRBJ2-3, the V gene TRBV14; D not resolved. CDR1 is SGHDN and CDR2 is FVKESK in the germline V gene. Deletions cut 1 base from V and 0 bases from J, with 8 bases between. The CDR3 is 15 residues long. For the CDR3, the DNA is TGTGCCAGCAGCCAAGGCTTAGGGAGCACAGATACGCAGTATTTT. Residues: CASSQGLGSTDTQYF.

This clonotype was counted between two and nine times. This chain connects TRBV29-1 to TRBJ1-3; a weak D match, TRBD1 (5 bases). V was pared by 7 bases and J by 4 bases, with 14 bases between. The CDR3 contains 13 residues. Germline lookup yields CDR1 SQVTM and CDR2 ANQGSEA. The CDR3 reads CSAARGFGNTIYF. The CDR3 DNA follows: TGCAGCGCAGCTCGGGGGTTCGGAAACACCATATATTTT.

This clonotype has a count of ten or more. The chain employs TRBV15 and TRBJ2-5, with TRBD2 matching over 8 bases. Germline loops: CDR1 LNHNV, CDR2 YYDKDF (reference sequence). This CDR3 comprises 14 residues. V lost 1 base and J lost 8; bases outside the gene matches: 6. The CDR3 loop reads CATSRATGGETQYF. The CDR3 DNA is TGTGCCACCAGCAGAGCTACCGGGGGGGAAACCCAGTACTTC. Full variable domain (outside the CDR3, taken from reference TRBV15 and TRBJ2-5): DAMVIQNPRYQVTQFGKPVTLSCSQTLNHNVMYWYQQKSSQAPKLLFHYYDKDFNNEADTPDNFQSRRPNTSFCFLDIRSPGLGDTAMYLCATSRATGGETQYFGPGTRLLVL.

This clonotype has just a few counts. This rearrangement joins TRBV11-2 to TRBJ1-5, with D perhaps TRBD1 (6 bases). Germline V gives CDR1 SGHAT, CDR2 FQNNGV. Trimming left V 4 bases short and J 7 bases short, with 8 bases between. CDR3 size: 12 residues. Here the CDR3 DNA reads TGTGCCAGCAGCTCAGGGGTCCAGCCCCAGCATTTT. Its translation is CASSSGVQPQHF. The full variable domain, in which reference TRBV11-2 and TRBJ1-5 provide the parts outside the CDR3, is EAGVAQSPRYKIIEKRQSVAFWCNPISGHATLYWYQQILGQGPKLLIQFQNNGVVDDSQLPKDRFSAERLKGVDSTLKIQPAKLEDSAVYLCASSSGVQPQHFGDGTRLSIL.

Many counts were recorded for this clonotype. The chain uses TRBV6-5 and TRBJ1-4, with 7 bases identical to TRBD1. The germline V gene has CDR1 MNHEY and CDR2 SVGAGI. The J segment lost 7 bases and the V segment lost 6 bases, leaving 8 bases of the junction unmatched. This CDR3 spans 14 amino acids. This CDR3 is CASRETGYGEKLFF. CDR3 sequence (DNA): TGTGCCAGCAGGGAGACAGGGTACGGTGAAAAACTGTTTTTT.

This chain joins TRBV6-5 and TRBJ1-3, with TRBD1 matching 9 bases. The J segment lost 3 bases and the V segment lost 6 bases, leaving 6 bases of the junction unmatched. Germline V gene data show CDR1 as MNHEY and CDR2 as SVGAGI. The CDR3 length is 15 residues. The CDR3 DNA is TGTGCCAGCAGACGTGACAGGGGGTTTGGAAACACCATATATTTT. Its protein product is CASRRDRGFGNTIYF.

This chain uses TRBV4-1 with TRBJ1-1, with D tentatively TRBD1 (5 bases). The CDR3 is made up of 12 amino acids. The germline CDR1 and CDR2 sequences are MGHRA and YSYEKL. Trimming took off 4 bases at V and 6 bases at J, with 9 bases between the two ends. The CDR3 region is CASSRPGPEAFF. CDR3 nucleotide sequence: TGCGCCAGCAGCCGCCCGGGGCCTGAAGCTTTCTTT.

The rearrangement links TRBV6-6 to TRBJ1-1, with 7 bases identical to TRBD1. Germline CDR1 MNHNY, CDR2 SVGAGI (reference sequence). The CDR3 has 16 residues. With V trimmed by 4 bases and J by 6 bases, 14 bases remained unmatched. The CDR3 DNA sequence: TGTGCCAGCAGTTTCCAGGGGGAATTGGGTAGACCTGAAGCTTTCTTT. This encodes CASSFQGELGRPEAFF.

The chain combines TRBV4-2 with TRBJ2-1; D perhaps matches TRBD2 (6 bases). In germline, CDR1 is LGHNA, CDR2 YNFKEQ. V was shortened by 0 bases and J by 8 bases, with 17 bases between the two germline ends. The CDR3 contains 16 residues. CDR3 nucleotides: TGTGCCAGCAGCCAAGATGACATATCCGGCGGGGATGAGCAGTTCTTC. Translation gives CASSQDDISGGDEQFF.

This rearrangement joins TRBV27 to TRBJ2-3; no definite D call. V was cut by 3 bases and J by 2 bases, with 9 bases left in between. The CDR3 loop spans 14 amino acids. The germline V gene encodes CDR1 MNHEY and CDR2 SMNVEV (reference sequence). CDR3 region: CASSLVLSTDTQYF. For the CDR3, the DNA is TGTGCCAGCAGTTTGGTACTTTCCACAGATACGCAGTATTTT.

This clonotype has at least ten counts. This chain links TRBV12-3 or TRBV12-4 with TRBJ2-3; D tentatively reads TRBD1 or TRBD2 (6 bases each). V was clipped by 1 base and J by 6 bases, with 14 bases between them. This CDR3 is built from 15 residues. This CDR3 reads CASSLGVGGADTQYF. The CDR3 coding sequence is TGTGCCAGCAGTTTAGGAGTCGGGGGCGCGGATACGCAGTATTTT.

The V gene is TRBV2, the J gene TRBJ2-5; 7 nucleotides line up with TRBD2. The germline CDR1 and CDR2 sequences are SNHLY and FYNNEI. The CDR3 has 12 residues. Germline trimming cut 7 bases from V and 5 bases from J; bases unmatched to any gene: 4. The CDR3 loop reads CASKTSSETQYF. The CDR3 coding sequence is TGTGCCAGCAAGACTAGCTCGGAGACCCAGTACTTC.

This sequence joins TRBV7-9 and TRBJ1-2; 8 bases agree with TRBD1. The CDR3 is 14 residues long. Germline CDR1 and CDR2: SEHNR and FQNEAQ (reference sequence). V gave up 5 bases and J gave up 4 bases; unmatched junction bases: 6. DNA for the CDR3: TGTGCCAGCAGCGCGGGGACAGGCGTCTATGGCTACACCTTC. Translated, it gives CASSAGTGVYGYTF.

Many counts were recorded for this clonotype. This chain links TRBV3-1 with TRBJ2-5; D is possibly TRBD1 or TRBD2 (5 bases each). This CDR3 has 17 amino acids. Per the germline V gene, CDR1 is LGHDT and CDR2 is YNNKEL (reference sequence). V lost 0 bases to trimming and J lost 3 bases, with 17 bases between them. Here the CDR3 DNA reads TGTGCCAGCAGCCAAGATTTGATTATAGGGACGGAAGAGACCCAGTACTTC. It yields the protein CASSQDLIIGTEETQYF.

This clonotype has more than one count but fewer than ten. V gene TRBV20-1 combines with J gene TRBJ2-7, with D hard to call. V was cut by 6 bases and J by 3 bases, with 15 bases left in between. The CDR3 loop spans 13 amino acids. Germline V CDR1 and CDR2: DFQATT, SNEGSKA (reference sequence). CDR3 in DNA: TGCAGTGCCCGAGACGGGCGGAACTACGAGCAGTACTTC. This sequence encodes CSARDGRNYEQYF.

This clonotype was detected ten times or more. V gene TRBV6-5 combines with J gene TRBJ1-5, with D unclear. This CDR3 comprises 14 residues. Germline CDR1 reads MNHEY; CDR2 reads SVGAGI. V lost 0 bases to trimming and J lost 6 bases, with 9 bases between them. Here the CDR3 DNA reads TGTGCCAGCAGTTACTCGGCCTCCCCTCAGCCCCAGCATTTT. Protein sequence: CASSYSASPQPQHF.

The chain joins TRBV6-2 or TRBV6-3 to TRBJ1-2, with TRBD1 as a possible D gene (5 bases). The CDR3 is made up of 14 amino acids. Germline CDR1 is MNHEY and CDR2 is SVGEGT. V was pared by 4 bases and J by 4 bases, with 13 bases between. The DNA of the CDR3 is TGTGCCAGCAGTTCGTCGACAGAAGTCTATGGCTACACCTTC. It yields the protein CASSSSTEVYGYTF.